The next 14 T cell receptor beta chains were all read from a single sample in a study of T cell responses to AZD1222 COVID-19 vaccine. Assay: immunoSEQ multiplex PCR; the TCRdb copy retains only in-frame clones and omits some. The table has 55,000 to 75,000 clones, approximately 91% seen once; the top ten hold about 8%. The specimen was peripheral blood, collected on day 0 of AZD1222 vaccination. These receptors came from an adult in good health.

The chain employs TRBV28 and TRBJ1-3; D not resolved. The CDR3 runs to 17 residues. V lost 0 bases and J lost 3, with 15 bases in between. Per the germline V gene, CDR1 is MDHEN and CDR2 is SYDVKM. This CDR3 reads CASSLWRNQGSGNTIYF. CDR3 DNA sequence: TGTGCCAGCAGTTTATGGAGAAACCAAGGCAGTGGAAACACCATATATTTT.

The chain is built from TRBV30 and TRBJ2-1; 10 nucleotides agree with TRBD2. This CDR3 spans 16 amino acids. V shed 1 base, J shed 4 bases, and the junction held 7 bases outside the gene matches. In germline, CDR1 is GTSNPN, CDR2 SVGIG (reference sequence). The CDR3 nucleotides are TGTGCCTGGAGTGGCAGCGGGACTAGCGTATACAATGAGCAGTTCTTC. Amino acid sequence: CAWSGSGTSVYNEQFF. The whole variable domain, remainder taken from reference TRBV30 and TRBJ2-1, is SQTIHQWPATLVQPVGSPLSLECTVEGTSNPNLYWYRQAAGRGLQLLFYSVGIGQISSEVPQNLSASRPQDRQFILSSKKLLLSDSGFYLCAWSGSGTSVYNEQFFGPGTRLTVL.

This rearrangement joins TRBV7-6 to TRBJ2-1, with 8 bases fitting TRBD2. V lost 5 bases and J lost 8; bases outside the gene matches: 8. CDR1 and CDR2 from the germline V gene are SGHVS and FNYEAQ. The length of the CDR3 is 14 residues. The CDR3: CASSLRTSSDEQFF. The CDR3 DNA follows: TGTGCCAGCAGCCTACGGACTAGCTCAGATGAGCAGTTCTTC.

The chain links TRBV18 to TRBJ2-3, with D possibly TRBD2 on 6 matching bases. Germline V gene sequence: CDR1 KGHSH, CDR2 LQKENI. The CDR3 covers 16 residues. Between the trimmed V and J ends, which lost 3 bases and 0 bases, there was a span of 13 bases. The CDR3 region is CASSPKRTTSTDTQYF. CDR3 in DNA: TGTGCCAGCTCACCGAAGCGGACTACTAGCACAGATACGCAGTATTTT.

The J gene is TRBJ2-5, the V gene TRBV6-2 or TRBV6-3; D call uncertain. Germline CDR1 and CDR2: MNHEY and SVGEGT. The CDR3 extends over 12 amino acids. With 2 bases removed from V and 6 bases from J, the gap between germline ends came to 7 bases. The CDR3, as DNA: TGTGCCAGCAGTTACCCGCCAAAGACCCAGTACTTC. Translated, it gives CASSYPPKTQYF.

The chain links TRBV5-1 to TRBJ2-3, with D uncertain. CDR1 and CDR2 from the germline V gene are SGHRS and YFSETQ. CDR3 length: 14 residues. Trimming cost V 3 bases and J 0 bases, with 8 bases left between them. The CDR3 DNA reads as TGCGCCAGCAGCTATACCGCTAGCACAGATACGCAGTATTTT. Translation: CASSYTASTDTQYF.

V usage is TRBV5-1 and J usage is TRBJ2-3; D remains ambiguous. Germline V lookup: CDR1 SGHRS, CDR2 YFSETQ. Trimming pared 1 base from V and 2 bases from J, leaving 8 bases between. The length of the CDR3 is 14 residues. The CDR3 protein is CASSLLGSTDTQYF. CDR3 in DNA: TGCGCCAGCAGCTTGTTAGGGTCCACAGATACGCAGTATTTT.

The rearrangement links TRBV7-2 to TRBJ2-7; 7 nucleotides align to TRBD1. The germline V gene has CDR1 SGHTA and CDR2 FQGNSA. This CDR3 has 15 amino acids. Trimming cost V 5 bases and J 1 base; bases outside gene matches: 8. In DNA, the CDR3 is TGTGCCAGCAGCCCAACGCGGACAGGTTCCTACGAGCAGTACTTC. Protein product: CASSPTRTGSYEQYF.

CDR3 DNA sequence: TGTGCCAGCAGTGAACACCCCCGGGTGGTCTATGGCTACACCTTC. It yields the protein CASSEHPRVVYGYTF. This chain joins TRBV6-1 and TRBJ1-2; no clear D. The germline gives CDR1 MNHNS, CDR2 SASEGT. Trimming took 2 bases from V and 4 from J, leaving 14 bases between them. The CDR3 is 15 residues long.

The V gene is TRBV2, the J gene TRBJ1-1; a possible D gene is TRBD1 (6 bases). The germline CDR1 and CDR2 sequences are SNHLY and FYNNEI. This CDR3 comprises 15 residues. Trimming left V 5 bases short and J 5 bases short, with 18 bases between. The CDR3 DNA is TGTGCCAGCAGTAAACAGGGTTGGTCCGGAACTGAAGCTTTCTTT. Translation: CASSKQGWSGTEAFF.

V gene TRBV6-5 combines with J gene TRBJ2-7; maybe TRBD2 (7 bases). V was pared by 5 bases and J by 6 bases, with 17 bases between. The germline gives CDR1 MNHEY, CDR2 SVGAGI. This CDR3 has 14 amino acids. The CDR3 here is CASSPLGGLGEQYF. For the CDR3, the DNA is TGTGCCAGCAGTCCTTTGGGGGGGCTGGGCGAGCAGTACTTC.

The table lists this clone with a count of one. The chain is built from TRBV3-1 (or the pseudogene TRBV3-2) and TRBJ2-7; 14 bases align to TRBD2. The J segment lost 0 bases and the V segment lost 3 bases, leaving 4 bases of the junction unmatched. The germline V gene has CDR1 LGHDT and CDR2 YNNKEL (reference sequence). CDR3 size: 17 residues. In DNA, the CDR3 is TGTGCCAGCAGCCAGACTAGCGGGAGGGCGAGCTCCTACGAGCAGTACTTC. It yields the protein CASSQTSGRASSYEQYF.

CDR3 sequence (DNA): TGTGCCAGCAGCTTAGAGGCTAGCCTGAGACACAATGAGCAGTTCTTC. Its translation: CASSLEASLRHNEQFF. The chain joins TRBV11-2 to TRBJ2-1; the D gene is possibly TRBD2 (5 bases). The CDR3 covers 16 residues. Germline V gives CDR1 SGHAT, CDR2 FQNNGV. Trimming took 0 bases from V and 5 from J, leaving 14 bases between them.

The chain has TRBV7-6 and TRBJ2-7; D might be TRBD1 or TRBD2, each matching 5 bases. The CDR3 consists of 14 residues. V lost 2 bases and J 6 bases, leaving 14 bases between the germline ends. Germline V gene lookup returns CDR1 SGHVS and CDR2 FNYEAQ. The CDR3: CASSLSGTAGEQYF. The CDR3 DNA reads TGTGCCAGCAGCTTATCCGGGACGGCGGGCGAGCAGTACTTC.